A single sample is the source of the 29 T cell receptor beta chains below, sequenced in a study of blood T cell repertoires in COVID-19. Assay: immunoSEQ multiplex PCR; the TCRdb copy retains only in-frame clones and omits some. This table has 42,000 or so clones, about four fifths appearing once. Sequencing was carried out using peripheral blood. The origin of the receptors is a man aged 35-49 years with active or convalescent COVID-19.

This clone was counted once. V gene TRBV18 combines with J gene TRBJ1-1, with D tentatively TRBD1 (5 bases). The CDR3 loop spans 13 amino acids. Germline loops: CDR1 KGHSH, CDR2 LQKENI. V was shortened by 9 bases and J by 8 bases, with 19 bases between the two germline ends. The CDR3 spells CASHREGRGEAFF. Written as DNA, the CDR3 is TGTGCCAGTCATCGGGAGGGACGTGGAGAAGCTTTCTTT.

The genes are TRBV7-8 and TRBJ1-1, with a tentative D call TRBD1 (5 bases). Germline CDR1 reads SGHVS; CDR2 reads FQNEAQ. There are 14 residues in the CDR3. Trimming pared 1 base from V and 1 base from J, leaving 7 bases between. CDR3 sequence reads: CASSLGGPNTEAFF. As DNA, the CDR3 is TGTGCCAGCAGCTTAGGGGGCCCGAACACTGAAGCTTTCTTT.

The chain recombines TRBV7-9 with TRBJ2-1; possibly TRBD2 for D (6 bases). CDR1 and CDR2 (germline): SEHNR, FQNEAQ (reference sequence). CDR3 length: 17 residues. V was cut by 3 bases and J by 0 bases, with 15 bases left in between. The CDR3 DNA follows: TGTGCCAGCAGCTTGGGGTTGGGGCGGGACTCCTACAATGAGCAGTTCTTC. As protein: CASSLGLGRDSYNEQFF.

CDR3 in amino acids: CSVEEGGYTF. The DNA of the CDR3 is TGCAGCGTTGAGGAGGGCGGCTACACCTTC. This chain uses TRBV29-1 with TRBJ1-2; D unresolved. The V gene's germline CDR1 is SQVTM and CDR2 ANQGSEA. Trimming removed 3 bases at V and 8 bases at J, with 7 bases between. The CDR3 length is 10 residues.

This sequence joins TRBV4-1 and TRBJ2-7; 8 bases align to TRBD1. Germline values: CDR1 MGHRA, CDR2 YSYEKL. The CDR3 sequence is 14 residues long. Trimming cost V 7 bases and J 2 bases; bases outside gene matches: 7. The CDR3 nucleotides read TGCGCCAGCACCCCGTCCAGGGGGCCCTACGAGCAGTACTTC. This sequence encodes CASTPSRGPYEQYF.

The chain has TRBV9 and TRBJ2-2; unclear D gene. Looked up from germline, CDR1 is SGDLS and CDR2 is YYNGEE. The V end lost 0 bases, the J end lost 4 bases, and 10 bases lay between the germline ends. This CDR3 has 15 residues. CDR3 in amino acids: CASSVGGSGTGELFF. The DNA for the CDR3 is TGTGCCAGCAGCGTAGGTGGGTCGGGCACCGGGGAGCTGTTTTTT.

The J gene is TRBJ1-2, the V gene TRBV6-6; D is unclear. V was shortened by 5 bases and J by 2 bases, with 9 bases between the two germline ends. This CDR3 is built from 13 residues. CDR1 is MNHNY and CDR2 is SVGAGI in the germline V gene (reference sequence). The CDR3 sequence is CASSPGGNYGYTF. Written as DNA, the CDR3 is TGTGCCAGCAGTCCCGGAGGCAACTATGGCTACACCTTC.

This sequence joins TRBV4-1 and TRBJ1-4, with D perhaps matching TRBD1 (5 bases). Trimming stripped 1 base from V and 1 base from J, with 7 bases between. The CDR3 sequence is 15 residues long. Germline V gene sequence: CDR1 MGHRA, CDR2 YSYEKL. The CDR3 loop reads CASSQGGRTNEKLFF. The CDR3 DNA follows: TGCGCCAGCAGCCAAGGGGGCAGAACTAATGAAAAACTGTTTTTT.

The chain couples TRBV6-6 to TRBJ2-1; 12 positions match TRBD1. The CDR3 sequence is 15 residues long. CDR1 is MNHNY and CDR2 is SVGAGI in the germline V gene (reference sequence). The J segment lost 9 bases and the V segment lost 6 bases, leaving 9 bases of the junction unmatched. Here the CDR3 DNA reads TGTGCCAGCAGCCCCAGGGACAGGGGGCTTGTTGAGCAGTTCTTC. Amino acids: CASSPRDRGLVEQFF.

CDR3 protein: CATSGVERAEAFF. The CDR3 DNA sequence: TGTGCCACCAGCGGGGTTGAACGGGCTGAAGCTTTCTTT. The chain employs TRBV24-1 and TRBJ1-1; D is ambiguous. In germline, CDR1 is KGHDR, CDR2 SFDVKD. This CDR3 has 13 residues. Between the trimmed V and J ends, which lost 7 bases and 6 bases, there was a span of 14 bases.

The chain combines TRBV7-3 with TRBJ2-3; TRBD2 aligns across 15 bases. The germline gives CDR1 SGHTA, CDR2 FQGTGA. Trimming at V came to 2 bases and at J to 6 bases, leaving 9 bases not matched to a gene. The CDR3 runs to 18 residues. CDR3 sequence: CASSLVGLAGGIPDTQYF. CDR3 bases: TGTGCCAGCAGCTTAGTAGGACTAGCGGGGGGGATTCCCGATACGCAGTATTTT.

This clone was counted a few times. The V gene is TRBV3-1 (or the pseudogene TRBV3-2), the J gene TRBJ1-4, with D tentatively TRBD1 (5 bases). The germline V gene has CDR1 LGHDT and CDR2 YNNKEL (reference sequence). V shed 3 bases and J shed 10 bases, with 21 bases lying between them. This CDR3 is built from 16 residues. This CDR3 reads CASSQGPPGSVGKLFF. CDR3 nucleotide sequence: TGTGCCAGCAGCCAGGGGCCCCCAGGGTCGGTCGGAAAACTGTTTTTT.

This chain uses TRBV9 with TRBJ2-1, with TRBD1 matching 7 bases. Germline V gene data show CDR1 as SGDLS and CDR2 as YYNGEE. This CDR3 contains 13 residues. V trimming: 2 bases; J trimming: 6 bases; junction bases outside the gene matches: 2. CDR3 protein: CASSVDRRNEQFF. The CDR3, as DNA: TGTGCCAGCAGCGTGGACAGGCGCAATGAGCAGTTCTTC.

The J gene is TRBJ2-7, the V gene TRBV29-1; 9 bases fit TRBD1. CDR3 length: 15 amino acids. V was pared by 3 bases and J by 2 bases, with 8 bases of the junction left unmatched. Germline V gives CDR1 SQVTM, CDR2 ANQGSEA. CDR3 nucleotide sequence: TGCAGCGTTGATGGGGACAGGGAGAGGCCCTACGAGCAGTACTTC. Protein product: CSVDGDRERPYEQYF.

The chain joins TRBV19 to TRBJ1-1, with a weak D call TRBD1 (6 bases). V was clipped by 4 bases and J by 1 base, with 10 bases between them. Germline V gene data show CDR1 as LNHDA and CDR2 as SQIVND (reference sequence). This CDR3 comprises 14 residues. DNA for the CDR3: TGTGCCAGTAGTACGCGGGGGCCGAACACTGAAGCTTTCTTT. Its protein product is CASSTRGPNTEAFF.

V is TRBV4-1 and J is TRBJ1-1; the D gene is possibly TRBD1 (5 bases). V shed 1 base and J shed 0 bases, with 15 bases lying between them. The length of the CDR3 is 17 residues. Germline V gene lookup returns CDR1 MGHRA and CDR2 YSYEKL. CDR3 in DNA: TGCGCCAGCAGCCAAGTTGGGGCCAGGTTTGTGAACACTGAAGCTTTCTTT. Translation: CASSQVGARFVNTEAFF.

V usage is TRBV12-3 or TRBV12-4 and J usage is TRBJ1-1; D uncertain. V was trimmed by 3 bases and J by 3 bases, leaving 8 bases between them. This CDR3 spans 13 amino acids. CDR3 amino acids: CASSFRQDTEAFF. The CDR3 DNA follows: TGTGCCAGCAGTTTTCGGCAGGACACTGAAGCTTTCTTT.

This chain joins TRBV11-3 and TRBJ2-1; 9 nucleotides line up with TRBD2. CDR1 and CDR2 from the germline V gene are SGHNT and YENEEA. The V segment lost 5 bases and the J segment 10 bases; nucleotides outside the gene matches: 9. The CDR3 spans 14 residues. The CDR3 here is CASSPREGAGEQFF. The CDR3 coding sequence is TGTGCCAGCAGCCCGCGGGAGGGAGCGGGGGAGCAGTTCTTC.

The chain links TRBV7-8 to TRBJ1-4; TRBD1 matches at 9 bases. This CDR3 has 16 amino acids. Germline V gives CDR1 SGHVS, CDR2 FQNEAQ. After removal of 5 bases from V and 7 bases from J, the junction contained 11 bases not matched to a gene. The CDR3 DNA reads TGTGCCAGCAGCCCACACCGGGACAGGGCGGGTGAAAAACTGTTTTTT. This codes for CASSPHRDRAGEKLFF.

In DNA, the CDR3 is TGTGCCAGCAGCAGAAGGCTACGGAGTGAAGCTTTCTTT. Translation: CASSRRLRSEAFF. The chain joins TRBV7-9 to TRBJ1-1, with unresolved D. CDR3 size: 13 residues. The germline V gene encodes CDR1 SEHNR and CDR2 FQNEAQ (reference sequence). V lost 5 bases and J 7 bases, leaving 14 bases between the germline ends.

The chain employs TRBV6-5 and TRBJ1-4; D is undetermined. The CDR3 covers 13 residues. Germline loops: CDR1 MNHEY, CDR2 SVGAGI. V gave up 6 bases and J gave up 5 bases, with 10 bases separating them. CDR3 nucleotides: TGTGCCAGCAGGCCAGGAGGGAATGAAAAACTGTTTTTT. This gives the protein CASRPGGNEKLFF.

This chain links TRBV19 with TRBJ2-1, with 10 positions matching TRBD1. Germline CDR1 is LNHDA and CDR2 is SQIVND (reference sequence). The CDR3 sequence is 16 residues long. J was trimmed by 6 bases and V by 3 bases; bases with no gene match: 8. The CDR3 nucleotides are TGTGCCAGTAGTATGTCCAGGACAGGGGGTCTCAATGAGCAGTTCTTC. This translates into CASSMSRTGGLNEQFF.

This chain connects TRBV6-5 to TRBJ2-3; the D gene is possibly TRBD2 (6 bases). The CDR3 consists of 15 residues. Trimming removed 6 bases at V and 0 bases at J, with 13 bases between. CDR1 and CDR2 from the germline V gene are MNHEY and SVGAGI. CDR3 loop: CASSHSGLSTDTQYF. The CDR3 DNA reads as TGTGCCAGCAGCCATAGCGGTTTGAGCACAGATACGCAGTATTTT.

V is TRBV3-1 (or the pseudogene TRBV3-2) and J is TRBJ1-6; TRBD1 might be the D (6 bases). Trimming removed 2 bases from V and 2 bases from J, with 7 bases in between. The length of the CDR3 is 15 residues. CDR1 and CDR2 (germline): LGHDT, YNNKEL (reference sequence). The DNA for the CDR3 is TGTGCCAGCAGCCAACGGACAGCCTATAATTCACCCCTCCACTTT. It yields the protein CASSQRTAYNSPLHF.

The J gene is TRBJ1-4, the V gene TRBV5-4; 7 bases match TRBD1. CDR1 and CDR2 (germline): SGHNT, YYREEE (reference sequence). This CDR3 region has 16 residues. V dropped 1 base and J dropped 4; count of bases not matched to a gene: 7. The CDR3 nucleotides are TGTGCCAGCAGCTTGAAATCGGGACAGAGTAATGAAAAACTGTTTTTT. This translates into CASSLKSGQSNEKLFF.

V and J are TRBV6-5 and TRBJ2-3, with D perhaps TRBD1 (5 bases). The CDR3 runs 15 residues. Germline V gives CDR1 MNHEY, CDR2 SVGAGI. V was shortened by 2 bases and J by 3 bases, with 12 bases between the two germline ends. The CDR3 protein is CASSYQGAKTDTQYF. DNA for the CDR3: TGTGCCAGCAGTTACCAAGGGGCTAAAACAGATACGCAGTATTTT.

The chain links TRBV6-5 to TRBJ1-1; the D is unclear. Per germline, CDR1 MNHEY and CDR2 SVGAGI. V was shortened by 7 bases and J by 1 base, with 7 bases between the two germline ends. CDR3 size: 12 residues. In nucleotides, the CDR3 is TGTGCCAGCAATTCCCGGAACACTGAAGCTTTCTTT. Translation gives CASNSRNTEAFF.

This clone was seen once. This chain connects TRBV7-9 to TRBJ2-7, with D perhaps TRBD2 (6 bases). Per the germline V gene, CDR1 is SEHNR and CDR2 is FQNEAQ (reference sequence). The CDR3 loop spans 13 amino acids. Trimming took 5 bases from V and 4 from J, leaving 12 bases between them. The CDR3 region is CASSTGVEYEQYF. In nucleotides, the CDR3 is TGTGCCAGCAGCACGGGAGTGGAGTACGAGCAGTACTTC. Full variable domain (rest looked up from reference TRBV7-9 and TRBJ2-7): DTGVSQNPRHKITKRGQNVTFRCDPISEHNRLYWYRQTLGQGPEFLTYFQNEAQLEKSRLLSDRFSAERPKGSFSTLEIQRTEQGDSAMYLCASSTGVEYEQYFGPGTRLTVT.

The chain has TRBV18 and TRBJ1-6; D may be TRBD1 (6 bases). Per germline, CDR1 KGHSH and CDR2 LQKENI. CDR3 length: 17 residues. V dropped 4 bases and J dropped 2 bases, with 15 bases sitting between them. The CDR3 bases are TGTGCCAGCTCACTCCAAGGACAGCGGACCTATAATTCACCCCTCCACTTT. It translates to CASSLQGQRTYNSPLHF.